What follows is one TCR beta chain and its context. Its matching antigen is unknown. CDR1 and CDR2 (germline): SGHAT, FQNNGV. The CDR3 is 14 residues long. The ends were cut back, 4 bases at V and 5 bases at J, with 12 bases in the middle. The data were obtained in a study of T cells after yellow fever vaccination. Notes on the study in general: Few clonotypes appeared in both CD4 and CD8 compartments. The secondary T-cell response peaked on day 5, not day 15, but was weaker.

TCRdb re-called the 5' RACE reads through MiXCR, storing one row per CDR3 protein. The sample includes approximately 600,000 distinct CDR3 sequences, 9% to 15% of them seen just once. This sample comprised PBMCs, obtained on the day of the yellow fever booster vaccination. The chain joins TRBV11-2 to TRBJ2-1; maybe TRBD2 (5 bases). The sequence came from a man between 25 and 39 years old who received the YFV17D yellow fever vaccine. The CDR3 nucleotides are TGTGCCAGCAGCTCCCCTTGGGGAGACAATGAGCAGTTCTTC. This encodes CASSSPWGDNEQFF.